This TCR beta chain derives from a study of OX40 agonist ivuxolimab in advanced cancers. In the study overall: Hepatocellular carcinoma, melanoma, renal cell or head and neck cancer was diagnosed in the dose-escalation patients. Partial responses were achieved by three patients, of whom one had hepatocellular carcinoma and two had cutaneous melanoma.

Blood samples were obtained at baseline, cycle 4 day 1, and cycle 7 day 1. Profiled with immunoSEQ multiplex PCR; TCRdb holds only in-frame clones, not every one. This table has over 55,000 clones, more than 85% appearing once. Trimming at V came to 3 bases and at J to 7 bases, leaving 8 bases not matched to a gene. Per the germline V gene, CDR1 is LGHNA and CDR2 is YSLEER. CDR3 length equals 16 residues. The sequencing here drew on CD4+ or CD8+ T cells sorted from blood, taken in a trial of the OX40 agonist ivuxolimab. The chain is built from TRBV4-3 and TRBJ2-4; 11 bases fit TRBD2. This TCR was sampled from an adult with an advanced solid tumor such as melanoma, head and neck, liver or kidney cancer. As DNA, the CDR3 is TGCGCCAGCAGCCAGAACTTACTAGCGGGGGATAACATTCAGTACTTC. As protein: CASSQNLLAGDNIQYF.